A selection of T cell receptor beta chains follows, all from one sample in a study of OX40 agonist ivuxolimab in advanced cancers. Libraries were prepared by immunoSEQ multiplex PCR; TCRdb keeps only in-frame clonotypes and omits some of them. The data show 99,000 or so clones, more than 85% seen once. Material: CD4+ or CD8+ T cells sorted from blood, obtained in a trial of the OX40 agonist ivuxolimab. The receptor source for this set is an adult with an advanced solid tumor such as melanoma, head and neck, liver or kidney cancer. CDR3s include the opening cysteine and the closing phenylalanine or tryptophan. Fields, in order: D gene, J gene, clone size, V gene, CDR3 DNA, CDR3 protein. D genes are given only for firm matches. The size of a clone is reported for some rows only, either as once, few or many, or as a class for expanded clones.

>.|TRBJ1-2|few|TRBV19
TGTGCCAGCTCCCGGGGTCAGGGCTATGGCTACACCTTC
CASSRGQGYGYTF
>.|TRBJ2-7|.|TRBV18
TGTGCCAGCTCACTGGGGGCGGGAGATTCCTCTTACCCCTACGAGCAGTACTTC
CASSLGAGDSSYPYEQYF
>.|TRBJ2-3|.|TRBV9
TGTGCCAGCAGCGGGGATTTAGCGGAGATCACAGATACGCAGTATTTT
CASSGDLAEITDTQYF
>TRBD2|TRBJ2-5|.|TRBV30
TGTGCCTGGAGTGCGCAGACTAGCGGGAGGGAGACCCAGTACTTC
CAWSAQTSGRETQYF
>TRBD1|TRBJ1-4|.|TRBV27
TGTGCCAGCAGTTTTTCCCCGGGACAGCCGAATGAAAAACTGTTTTTT
CASSFSPGQPNEKLFF
>.|TRBJ1-3|.|TRBV6-1
TGTGCCAGCAGTGTCGTCGGTATTGTGCTCTCTGGAAACACCATATATTTT
CASSVVGIVLSGNTIYF
>TRBD2|TRBJ2-1|.|TRBV5-6
TGTGCCAGCAGCTTGGGACTAGCGGGATCCTACAATGAGCAGTTCTTC
CASSLGLAGSYNEQFF
>TRBD1|TRBJ2-1|.|TRBV5-4
TGTGCCAGCAGCTTGAGGGACAGAAATGAGCAGTTCTTC
CASSLRDRNEQFF
>TRBD2|TRBJ2-1|.|TRBV7-2
TGTGCCAGCAGCGCTAGCGGGCCTAGCTCCTACAATGAGCAGTTCTTC
CASSASGPSSYNEQFF
>.|TRBJ2-1|.|TRBV10-2
TGCGCCAGCAGCCGGAGGGAGGGGGCGAGGGATGAGCAGTTCTTC
CASSRREGARDEQFF
>.|TRBJ1-1|.|TRBV6-5
TGTGCCAGCAGTGAAGTCAGGAGTAGGACTGAAGCTTTCTTT
CASSEVRSRTEAFF
>TRBD1|TRBJ1-5|once|TRBV28
TGTGCCAGCAGTTTCCCGGGACAGGGGAGAGGATGGGGTCAGCCCCAGCATTTT
CASSFPGQGRGWGQPQHF
>.|TRBJ2-1|once|TRBV29-1
TGCAGCGTTGCGGGGGATTGGCGTGAGCAGTTCTTC
CSVAGDWREQFF
>TRBD2|TRBJ2-7|once|TRBV30
TGTGCCTGGAGTGTACAAGGCGGGAGGGGCTACGAGCAGTACTTC
CAWSVQGGRGYEQYF
>.|TRBJ2-3|.|TRBV6-5
TGTGCCAGCAGCTATAAACCAGGGGGCACAGATACGCAGTATTTT
CASSYKPGGTDTQYF
>.|TRBJ2-3|.|TRBV5-1
TGCGCCAGCAGCTTGGCCAGTACGCAGTATTTT
CASSLASTQYF
>.|TRBJ1-3|.|TRBV19
TGTGCCAGTAGACGACAGGACAGCTCTGGAAACACCATATATTTT
CASRRQDSSGNTIYF
>TRBD1|TRBJ2-2|.|TRBV7-6
TGTGCCAGCAGCTACGGGACAGGGGCGAACACCGGGGAGCTGTTTTTT
CASSYGTGANTGELFF
>TRBD2|TRBJ2-7|.|TRBV4-3
TGCGCCAGCAGCCCCGCCTTAGCGGGAGCTGCGTACGAGCAGTACTTC
CASSPALAGAAYEQYF
>.|TRBJ1-2|.|TRBV29-1
TGCAGCGTTGGTTCGAGTACGGGTGACTATGGCTACACCTTC
CSVGSSTGDYGYTF
>TRBD2|TRBJ2-3|.|TRBV7-9
TGTGCCAGCAGCTTTGGACTAGTGTTTGGCACAGATACGCAGTATTTT
CASSFGLVFGTDTQYF
>TRBD2|TRBJ2-7|.|TRBV9
TGTGCCAGCAGCACTTTAGCGGGAGTCCCCTACGAGCAGTACTTC
CASSTLAGVPYEQYF
>TRBD1|TRBJ1-5|once|TRBV19
TGTGCCAGCTCAGGGGGAAGCCAGCCCCAGCATTTT
CASSGGSQPQHF
>.|TRBJ2-1|.|TRBV6-6
TGTGCCAGCAGTTACACATTAGACAGTTCCAGTGAGCAGTTCTTC
CASSYTLDSSSEQFF
>TRBD1|TRBJ1-5|.|TRBV28
TGTGCCAGCAGAGGCTCCGGGACAGGGGGACATCAGCCCCAGCATTTT
CASRGSGTGGHQPQHF
>TRBD2|TRBJ2-7|.|TRBV10-1
TGCGCCAGCAGTTCGACTAGCGCAAAGCAGTACTTC
CASSSTSAKQYF
>.|TRBJ2-1|.|TRBV6-6
TGTGCCAGCAGCGGATACTCCTACAATGAGCAGTTCTTC
CASSGYSYNEQFF
>.|TRBJ2-7|.|TRBV7-2
TGTGCCAGCAGCTTAACCCCCTACGAGCAGTACTTC
CASSLTPYEQYF
>.|TRBJ1-2|once|TRBV20-1
TGCAGTGCTAACAGCTATGGCTACACCTTC
CSANSYGYTF
>TRBD2|TRBJ2-2|.|TRBV11-2
TGTGCCAGCAGCGTTAGCGGGAGGTCCGGGGAGCTGTTTTTT
CASSVSGRSGELFF
>.|TRBJ2-1|.|TRBV28
TGTGCCAGCCCCCCCCGAGGTTCCTACAATGAGCAGTTCTTC
CASPPRGSYNEQFF
>TRBD1|TRBJ2-2|.|TRBV28
TGTGCCAGCAGTCCCGACAGGGGGCGAGACGCCGGGGAGCTGTTTTTT
CASSPDRGRDAGELFF